The clone carrying this T cell receptor beta chain was seen at least ten times. Its target is unknown. The sample is drawn from a study of T cells in Graves' hyperthyroidism and ophthalmopathy. Study-wide points: From stable hyperthyroidism, ophthalmopathy was separated by a 13 V-J model. Most thyroid-expanded clonotypes above 0.001 were also found in blood.

Germline assignment: CDR1 MDHEN and CDR2 SYDVKM. This CDR3 has 14 residues. With 6 bases clipped from V and 3 bases from J, the junction kept 6 bases outside the gene matches. Amplified regions were TCR beta CDR3 sequences from RNA transcripts. TCR CDR3 regions were first amplified by RT-PCR with HTBI primers. A single record per CDR3 protein comes from TCRdb applying MiXCR to the multiplex PCR reads. This table holds about 360,000 distinct CDR3 sequences, approximately 12% found once. Uncontrolled infection, other autoimmune disease, pregnancy or lactation excluded patients. The blood sample predates any ophthalmopathy symptoms, coming from first hyperthyroidism diagnosis.

The TCR sequence derives from a man aged 25 to 45 with Graves' hyperthyroidism that later progressed to Graves' ophthalmopathy. The chain links TRBV28 to TRBJ2-7, with 9 bases identical to TRBD1. Sequenced input: blood. CDR3 in amino acids: CASSHRQGVYEQYF. CDR3 bases: TGTGCCAGCAGCCATCGACAGGGGGTCTACGAGCAGTACTTC. The variable domain in full, completed from reference TRBV28 and TRBJ2-7, reads DVKVTQSSRYLVKRTGEKVFLECVQDMDHENMFWYRQDPGLGLRLIYFSYDVKMKEKGDIPEGYSVSREKKERFSLILESASTNQTSMYLCASSHRQGVYEQYFGPGTRLTVT.